Described below is a single T cell receptor beta chain sequence and its context. The data were taken from a study of blood T cell repertoires in COVID-19. Turning to the study itself: Acute and convalescent COVID-19 specimens originated in the United States, Italy and Spain. From T cells, B-cell-depleted T cells, or PBMCs came the material, which was cDNA or gDNA.

As originally analysed: The authors estimated nucleated cell counts from reference gene primer amplification. TCRdb keeps only in-frame clones here, not all; method: immunoSEQ multiplex PCR. V, J and clone size reflect that table, while D and trimming were determined from the DNA. The sample shows 45,000 or so clones, 86% of them seen only once. CDR1 is LNHNV, CDR2 YYDKDF, per germline (reference sequence). The CDR3 is made up of 15 amino acids. The V end lost 1 base, the J end lost 5 bases, and 9 bases lay between the germline ends. This TCR came from a human donor in a cohort sampled during active COVID-19. The sequenced material came from peripheral blood. This chain links TRBV15 with TRBJ1-6, with a possible D match to TRBD1 (5 bases). CDR3 DNA sequence: TGTGCCACCAGCAGAGGGGGCAGTGATAATTCACCCCTCCACTTT. Translation: CATSRGGSDNSPLHF.